This T cell receptor (beta chain) was obtained from a study of response to subunit inactivated influenza vaccine. General study findings and limits: Authors suggested each seasonal flu vaccination may recruit only limited numbers of new T cells.

MiXCR, applied by TCRdb to the RT-PCR reads, yields one record per CDR3 protein. The data contain roughly 760,000 distinct CDR3 sequences, roughly 20% of them singletons. In its sample, this clonotype was seen a few times. Its specificity is unknown. The CDR3 loop spans 17 amino acids. V shed 7 bases and J 4 bases; nucleotides not matched to a gene: 13. Germline V gene sequence: CDR1 MDHEN, CDR2 SYDVKM. This receptor was identified in a man aged 50 or older who received an inactivated influenza vaccine. This chain uses TRBV28 with TRBJ2-3, with 11 bases identical to TRBD2. The sample was PBMCs from blood, taken roughly 5 days after vaccination. The CDR3 nucleotides are TGTGCCAGCACCCGCCTAGCGGGGGGCAATGGGGCAGATACGCAGTATTTT. Its protein product is CASTRLAGGNGADTQYF. Full variable domain (missing parts from reference TRBV28 and TRBJ2-3): DVKVTQSSRYLVKRTGEKVFLECVQDMDHENMFWYRQDPGLGLRLIYFSYDVKMKEKGDIPEGYSVSREKKERFSLILESASTNQTSMYLCASTRLAGGNGADTQYFGPGTRLTVL.